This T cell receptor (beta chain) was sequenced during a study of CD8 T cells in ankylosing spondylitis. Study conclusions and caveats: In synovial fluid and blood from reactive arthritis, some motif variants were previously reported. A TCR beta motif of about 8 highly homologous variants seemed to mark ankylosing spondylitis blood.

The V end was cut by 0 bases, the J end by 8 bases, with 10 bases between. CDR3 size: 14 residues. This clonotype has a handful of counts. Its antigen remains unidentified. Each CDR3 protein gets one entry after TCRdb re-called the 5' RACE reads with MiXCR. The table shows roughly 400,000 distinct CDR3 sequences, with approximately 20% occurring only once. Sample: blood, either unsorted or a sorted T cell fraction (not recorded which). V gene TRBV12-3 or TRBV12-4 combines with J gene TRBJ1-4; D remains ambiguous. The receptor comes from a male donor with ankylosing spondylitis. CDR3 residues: CASSLANIGEKLFF. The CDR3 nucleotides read TGTGCCAGCAGTTTAGCTAACATAGGAGAAAAACTGTTTTTT.